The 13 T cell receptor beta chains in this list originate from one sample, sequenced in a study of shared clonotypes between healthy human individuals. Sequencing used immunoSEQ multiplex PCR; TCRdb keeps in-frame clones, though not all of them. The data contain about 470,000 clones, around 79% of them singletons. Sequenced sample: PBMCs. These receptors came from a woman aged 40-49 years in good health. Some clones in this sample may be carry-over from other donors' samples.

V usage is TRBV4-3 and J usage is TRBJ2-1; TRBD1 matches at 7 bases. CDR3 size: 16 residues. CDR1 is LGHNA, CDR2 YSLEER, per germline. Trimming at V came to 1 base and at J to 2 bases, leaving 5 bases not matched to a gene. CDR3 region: CASSQVAGGTYNEQFF. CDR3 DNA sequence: TGCGCCAGCAGCCAAGTGGCAGGGGGAACCTACAATGAGCAGTTCTTC.

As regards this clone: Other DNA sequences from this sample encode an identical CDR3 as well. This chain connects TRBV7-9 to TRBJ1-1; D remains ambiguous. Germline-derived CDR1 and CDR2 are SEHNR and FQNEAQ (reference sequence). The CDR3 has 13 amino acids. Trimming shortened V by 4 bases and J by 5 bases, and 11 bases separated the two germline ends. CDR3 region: CASSSEGGTEAFF. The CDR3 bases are TGTGCCAGCAGCTCAGAGGGTGGTACTGAAGCTTTCTTT.

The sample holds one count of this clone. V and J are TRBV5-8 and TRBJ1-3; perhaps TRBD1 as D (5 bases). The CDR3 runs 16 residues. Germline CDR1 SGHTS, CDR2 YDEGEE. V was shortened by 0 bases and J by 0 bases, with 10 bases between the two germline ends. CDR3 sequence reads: CASSLDGGISGNTIYF. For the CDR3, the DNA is TGTGCCAGCAGCTTGGATGGGGGGATCTCTGGAAACACCATATATTTT.

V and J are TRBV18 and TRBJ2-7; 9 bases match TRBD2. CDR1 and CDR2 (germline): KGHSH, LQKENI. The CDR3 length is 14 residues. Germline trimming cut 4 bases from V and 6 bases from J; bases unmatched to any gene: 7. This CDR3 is CASSLAGEFSEQYF. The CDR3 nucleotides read TGTGCCAGCTCACTAGCGGGAGAATTCTCCGAGCAGTACTTC.

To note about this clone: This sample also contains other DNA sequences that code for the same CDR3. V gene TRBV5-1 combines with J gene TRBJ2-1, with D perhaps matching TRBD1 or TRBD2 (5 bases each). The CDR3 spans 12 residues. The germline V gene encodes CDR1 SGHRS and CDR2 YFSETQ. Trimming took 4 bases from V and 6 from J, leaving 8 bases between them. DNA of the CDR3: TGCGCCAGCAGCCTTGGGGGCAATGAGCAGTTCTTC. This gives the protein CASSLGGNEQFF.

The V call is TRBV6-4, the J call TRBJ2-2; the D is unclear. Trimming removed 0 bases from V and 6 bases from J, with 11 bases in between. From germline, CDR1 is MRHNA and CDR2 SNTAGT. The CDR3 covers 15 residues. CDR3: CASSDSFGQAGELFF. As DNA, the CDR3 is TGTGCCAGCAGTGACTCGTTTGGCCAGGCCGGGGAGCTGTTTTTT.

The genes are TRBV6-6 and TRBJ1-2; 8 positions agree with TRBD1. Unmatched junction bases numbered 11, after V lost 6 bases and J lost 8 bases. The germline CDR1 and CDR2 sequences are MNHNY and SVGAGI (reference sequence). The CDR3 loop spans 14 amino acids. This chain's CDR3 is CASSATGVGLGYTF. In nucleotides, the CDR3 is TGTGCCAGCAGCGCGACAGGGGTCGGGCTCGGCTACACCTTC.

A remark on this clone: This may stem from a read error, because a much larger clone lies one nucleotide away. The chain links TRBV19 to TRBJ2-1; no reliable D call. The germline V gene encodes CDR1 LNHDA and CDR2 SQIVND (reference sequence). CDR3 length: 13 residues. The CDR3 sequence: CASSIGSLNERFF. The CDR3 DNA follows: TGTGCCAGTAGTATAGGCTCACTGAATGAGCGGTTCTTC.

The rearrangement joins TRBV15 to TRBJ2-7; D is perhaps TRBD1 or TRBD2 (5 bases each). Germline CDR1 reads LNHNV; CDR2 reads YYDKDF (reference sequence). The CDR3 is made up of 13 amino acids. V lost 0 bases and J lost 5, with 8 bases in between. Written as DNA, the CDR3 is TGTGCCACCAGCAGAGAGGGGGTTAACGAGCAGTACTTC. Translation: CATSREGVNEQYF. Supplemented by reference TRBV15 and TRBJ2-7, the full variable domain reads DAMVIQNPRYQVTQFGKPVTLSCSQTLNHNVMYWYQQKSSQAPKLLFHYYDKDFNNEADTPDNFQSRRPNTSFCFLDIRSPGLGDTAMYLCATSREGVNEQYFGPGTRLTVT.

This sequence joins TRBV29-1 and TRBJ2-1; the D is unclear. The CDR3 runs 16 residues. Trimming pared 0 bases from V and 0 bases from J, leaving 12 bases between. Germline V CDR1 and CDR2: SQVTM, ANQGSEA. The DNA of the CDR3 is TGCAGCGTTGAAGATCGGGCGTACTCCTCCTACAATGAGCAGTTCTTC. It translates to CSVEDRAYSSYNEQFF.

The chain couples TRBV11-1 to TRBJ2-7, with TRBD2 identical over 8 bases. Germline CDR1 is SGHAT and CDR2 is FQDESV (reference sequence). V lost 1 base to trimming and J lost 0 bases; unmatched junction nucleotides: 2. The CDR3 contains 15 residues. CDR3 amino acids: CASSLGGTSSYEQYF. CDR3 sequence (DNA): TGTGCCAGCAGCTTAGGGGGGACTAGCTCCTACGAGCAGTACTTC.

The CDR3 sequence: CASGPGLGEQFF. CDR3 nucleotides: TGTGCCAGCGGTCCGGGTTTGGGTGAGCAGTTCTTC. The chain couples TRBV28 to TRBJ2-1; D is undetermined. This CDR3 spans 12 amino acids. The V gene lost 8 bases and the J gene lost 9 bases, with 14 bases spanning the gap. The germline V gene encodes CDR1 MDHEN and CDR2 SYDVKM.

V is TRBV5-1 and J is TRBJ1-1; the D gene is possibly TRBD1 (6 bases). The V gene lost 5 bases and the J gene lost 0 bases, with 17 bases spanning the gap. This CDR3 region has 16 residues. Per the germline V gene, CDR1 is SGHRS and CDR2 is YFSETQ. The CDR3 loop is CASRPSPDRMNTEAFF. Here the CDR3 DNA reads TGCGCCAGCAGACCCTCACCCGACAGGATGAACACTGAAGCTTTCTTT.